This T cell receptor beta chain was captured by sequencing in a study of cytomegalovirus exposure and HLA in healthy donors. Points from the study as a whole: The classifier was said to identify cytomegalovirus status with high specificity and sensitivity.

V lost 3 bases to trimming and J lost 1 base, with 6 bases between them. The CDR3 contains 13 residues. CDR1 KGHSH and CDR2 LQKENI come from the germline V gene. The PCR used 60 Vbeta and 13 Jbeta primers. TCRdb's table, derived via immunoSEQ multiplex PCR, lists solely in-frame clones and lacks some. The sample has some 65,000 clones, about 70% seen once; the top ten hold roughly 9.8%. This clone was seen a handful of times. Its antigen remains unidentified. This TCR was sampled from a woman aged 25 to 39 in good health and CMV-seronegative. The rearrangement uses TRBV18 and TRBJ1-1, with no clear D. Sequencing was done on a sample of PBMCs. The DNA of the CDR3 is TGTGCCAGCTCACCTGGTAGGAACACTGAAGCTTTCTTT. It is translated as CASSPGRNTEAFF.